Listed here is a single T cell receptor (beta chain). Its antigen is not known. TCRdb analysed the 5' RACE reads with MiXCR anew, one entry per CDR3 protein. The sample consists of approximately 500,000 distinct CDR3 sequences, 13% to 15% of them appearing once. This record belongs to a study of identical twins. General study results and limits: Excess twin sharing in beta out-of-frame sequences was weaker. Twin sharing of out-of-frame TCR alpha was underestimated by models in monozygotic pairs.

Germline V gene lookup returns CDR1 SGHTA and CDR2 FQGTGA. CDR3 length: 16 residues. V gave up 5 bases and J gave up 7 bases, with 21 bases separating them. The data also belong to a second study, concerning yellow fever vaccine responses in identical twins.

The rearrangement links TRBV7-3 to TRBJ2-1, with D perhaps given as TRBD1 or TRBD2 (5 bases each). Sequencing input: CD4+ T cells sorted from blood. The TCR was taken from a woman aged 18 to 35 in good health. The CDR3 DNA is TGTGCCAGCAGCCTTCAGGGTGGGGGAATTAGGAATGAGCAGTTCTTC. This gives the protein CASSLQGGGIRNEQFF.